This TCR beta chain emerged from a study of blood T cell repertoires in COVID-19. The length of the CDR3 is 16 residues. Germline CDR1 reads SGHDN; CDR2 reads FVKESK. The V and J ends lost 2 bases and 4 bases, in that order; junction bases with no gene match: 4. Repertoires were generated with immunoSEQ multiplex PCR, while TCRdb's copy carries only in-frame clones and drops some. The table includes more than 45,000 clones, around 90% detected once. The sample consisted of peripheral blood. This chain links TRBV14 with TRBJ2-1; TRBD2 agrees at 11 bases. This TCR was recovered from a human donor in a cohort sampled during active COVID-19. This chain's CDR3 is CASSQRASGRYNEQFF. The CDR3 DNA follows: TGTGCCAGCAGCCAAAGAGCTAGCGGGAGGTACAATGAGCAGTTCTTC.